Sequencing of this T cell receptor (beta chain) was carried out in a study of monozygotic twins with inflammatory bowel disease. Notes on the study in general: With inverse Simpson as the measure, TCRbeta diversity was lower in IBD patients than in healthy co-twins. Similarity of repertoires did not differ between concordant and discordant twins, possibly from limited power.

Notes on this clonotype: Its matching antigen is unknown.

CDR1 MRHNA and CDR2 SNTAGT come from the germline V gene. The CDR3 totals 13 residues. A total RNA quantity of about 4,000 ng went into each TCR library. Template switching appended UMIs that held a 6-nucleotide sample barcode. TCRdb re-called the 5' RACE reads and shows each CDR3 protein once, DNA omitted. This sample contains approximately 400,000 distinct CDR3 sequences. The V call is TRBV6-4, the J call TRBJ2-5. The sequencing input was blood. This clonotype originated in a human donor with ulcerative colitis or Crohn's disease, or a healthy co-twin of an affected twin (not recorded which). This chain's CDR3 is CASSDSGQETQYF.